The sequence of this TCR beta chain was determined in a study of T cell repertoires in cytomegalovirus infection. Study-wide context: Selected CMV epitopes included recently identified HLA-C-restricted ones as well as well-studied HLA-B-restricted ones. Indications of both CMV infection and matching HLA type were provided by public TCR beta signatures.

Trimming pared 3 bases from V and 11 bases from J, leaving 13 bases between. This CDR3 comprises 12 residues. Per germline, CDR1 SGHVS and CDR2 FNYEAQ. As for this clonotype: Its antigen is not known.

From the reads, TCRdb called clonotypes with MiXCR, one entry per CDR3 protein. The sample comprises roughly 570,000 distinct CDR3 sequences, 40% of which are singletons, and roughly 50% rests with the top ten. Study observations and caveats: Accumulated public TCR beta family frequency recognized individuals carrying CMV together with the relevant HLA. Dominating the ex vivo response were TCR beta clonotypes that were CMV-specific and HLA-C-restricted.

This clonotype originated in a human donor in good health (CMV status not recorded). Some clones in this sample may be carry-over from other donors' samples. This chain uses TRBV7-6 with TRBJ1-1; D is ambiguous. This sample comprised cultured PBMCs, obtained from culture after CMV antigen stimulation. CDR3 DNA: TGTGCCAGCAGCTTCGAGGCCGGGAGGGCTTTCTTT. As protein: CASSFEAGRAFF.